The source of this TCR beta chain is a study of shared clonotypes between healthy human individuals. At the deep level, the assay was run. The assay was immunoSEQ multiplex PCR, and TCRdb's table has in-frame clones only and misses some. Here the sample spans about 580,000 clones, roughly 98% being singletons. Naive-designated CD8 cells lacked CD45RO, were positively enriched for CCR7, and omitted terminally differentiated effector memory CD45RA+ cells. The study's findings and limits: Across subsets, estimated richness was generally greater for naive than for memory populations. A few donors had 5% to 6% of their naive CD4 clonotypes in common.

Germline CDR1 SGHVS, CDR2 FQNEAQ. This CDR3 region has 18 residues. J was trimmed by 5 bases and V by 5 bases; bases with no gene match: 18. In the case of this clone: Its antigen is as yet unknown.

This TCR was sampled from a man aged 25-45 years in good health. Material: naive CD8+ T cells sorted from blood. The V and J genes are TRBV7-8 and TRBJ2-5, with TRBD1 identical over 9 bases. The CDR3: CASSPGTGGAYTRETQYF. DNA for the CDR3: TGTGCCAGCAGCCCAGGAACAGGGGGCGCTTATACCCGTGAGACCCAGTACTTC.